This TCR beta chain was identified during a study of CD8+ T cells in alopecia areata. Study overall: C3H/HeJ graft donors with spontaneous alopecia, aged about 6-12 months, supplied skin that was transplanted onto female C3H/HeJ mice aged about 7-10 weeks. Whole-study results and caveats: Sequence data from scalp samples additionally include resident alphabeta T cells of normal skin. TCRs were shared less clearly across patients than in mice, possibly for HLA-related reasons. Clonality in lesional scalp, especially alopecia totalis/universalis, exceeded that of normal scalp.

A panel of CD4, CD8alpha, NKG2D, NKG2ACE and other markers served to sort pooled cutaneous lymph node cells. Germline V lookup: CDR1 GKSSPN, CDR2 SITVG. With V trimmed by 3 bases and J by 3 bases, 4 bases remained unmatched. The CDR3 is 14 residues long. cDNA serving as the sequencing template came from extracted, reverse transcribed RNA. Method: immunoSEQ multiplex PCR; TCRdb's copy keeps in-frame clones and lacks some. In total the sample includes 3,000 to 4,500 clones, none of them seen once. This clone was recorded at least ten times. Antigen: not known. The genes are named according to mouse. The DNA ends 4 residues before the CDR3 does, and the rest of the CDR3 is filled in from the germline J gene.

What was sequenced was CD8+ T cells sorted from a lymph node. The clonotype originates from a C3H/HeJ mouse with alopecia areata. The MHC haplotype recorded for the strain is H2-k. The V gene is TRBV31, the J gene TRBJ2-5; TRBD2 agrees at 9 bases. CDR3 amino acids: CAWSVDWGQDTQYF. The covered CDR3 bases are TGTGCCTGGAGCGTCGACTGGGGGCAAGAC.